These 32 T cell receptor beta chains originate from one sample sequenced in a study of cytomegalovirus exposure and HLA in healthy donors. PCR involved 60 Vbeta and 13 Jbeta primers. TCRdb's table, derived via immunoSEQ multiplex PCR, lists solely in-frame clones and lacks some. The table includes some 130,000 clones, around four fifths detected once. Material for sequencing was PBMCs. The origin of the receptors is a human donor in good health.

The chain employs TRBV4-1 and TRBJ2-3; TRBD2 might be the D (6 bases). Trimming removed 1 base from V and 4 bases from J, with 12 bases in between. The CDR3 covers 15 residues. Germline V gene data show CDR1 as MGHRA and CDR2 as YSYEKL. CDR3 protein: CASSQGLGFSDTQYF. The CDR3 region has the DNA TGCGCCAGCAGCCAAGGACTAGGATTCTCAGATACGCAGTATTTT.

The CDR3 nucleotides are TGCGCCAGCAGCCAGGTCGGGACTAGCGGGGAGAGGACAGATACGCAGTATTTT. Protein product: CASSQVGTSGERTDTQYF. The V gene is TRBV4-1, the J gene TRBJ2-3; 13 bases map to TRBD2. This CDR3 comprises 18 residues. CDR1 is MGHRA and CDR2 is YSYEKL in the germline V gene. The V and J ends lost 3 bases and 3 bases, in that order; junction bases with no gene match: 9.

This chain uses TRBV5-1 with TRBJ2-1; possible D gene TRBD1, 5 bases. V was clipped by 5 bases and J by 8 bases, with 17 bases between them. The CDR3 length is 14 residues. From germline, CDR1 is SGHRS and CDR2 YFSETQ. The CDR3 protein is CASSNLGAADEQFF. CDR3 sequence (DNA): TGCGCCAGCAGTAACTTAGGGGCAGCCGATGAGCAGTTCTTC.

This chain uses TRBV29-1 with TRBJ1-1; D is uncertain. Germline V lookup: CDR1 SQVTM, CDR2 ANQGSEA. The CDR3 loop spans 13 amino acids. V lost 4 bases and J 0 bases, leaving 9 bases between the germline ends. CDR3 DNA sequence: TGCAGCGTTGTGAGGGCAATGAACACTGAAGCTTTCTTT. This sequence encodes CSVVRAMNTEAFF.

The CDR3, as DNA: TGTGCCAGCAGGAGGGACAGGAGGAGCTCCTACGAGCAGTACTTC. Amino acid sequence: CASRRDRRSSYEQYF. V gene TRBV6-5 combines with J gene TRBJ2-7; TRBD1 matches 8 bases. This CDR3 has 15 residues. After removal of 6 bases from V and 0 bases from J, the junction contained 7 bases not matched to a gene. Germline V CDR1 and CDR2: MNHEY, SVGAGI.

Regarding this clone: This CDR3 fails to terminate in the conserved phenylalanine or tryptophan, so it likely reflects a read error. Because the CDR3's place on the DNA is in doubt, the DNA is left out and the CDR3 is given as listed by TCRdb. The chain recombines TRBV5-6 with TRBJ2-4; the DNA was not used to check the table's D call, TRBD1. The CDR3 contains 13 residues when both ends are counted. Germline CDR1 SGHDT, CDR2 YYEEEE. The CDR3 here is CASSLDPTGKGDL.

The J gene is TRBJ1-1, the V gene TRBV5-4; the D gene is possibly TRBD1 (6 bases). Germline lookup yields CDR1 SGHNT and CDR2 YYREEE (reference sequence). The CDR3 consists of 11 residues. Between the trimmed V and J ends, which lost 4 bases and 11 bases, there was a span of 12 bases. This CDR3 is CASSLGGAAFF. In DNA, the CDR3 is TGTGCCAGCAGCCTAGGGGGGGCGGCTTTCTTT.

The table lists this clone with a few counts. V and J are TRBV9 and TRBJ1-5; 8 nucleotides match TRBD1. The CDR3 has 13 amino acids. Unmatched junction bases numbered 1, after V lost 3 bases and J lost 5 bases. Per germline, CDR1 SGDLS and CDR2 YYNGEE. CDR3: CASSAGGDQPQHF. As DNA, the CDR3 is TGTGCCAGCAGCGCAGGGGGCGATCAGCCCCAGCATTTT.

The CDR3 nucleotides read TGTGCCAGCAGCTTGCGCGGGGGGGCTTGGGAGACCCAGTACTTC. Translation gives CASSLRGGAWETQYF. V is TRBV5-6 and J is TRBJ2-5, with 9 bases identical to TRBD2. CDR1 is SGHDT, CDR2 YYEEEE, per germline. The CDR3 covers 15 residues. J was trimmed by 5 bases and V by 1 base; bases with no gene match: 6. The full variable domain, with the rest looked up from reference TRBV5-6 and TRBJ2-5, is DAGVTQSPTHLIKTRGQQVTLRCSPKSGHDTVSWYQQALGQGPQFIFQYYEEEERQRGNFPDRFSGHQFPNYSSELNVNALLLGDSALYLCASSLRGGAWETQYFGPGTRLLVL.

The genes are TRBV6-5 and TRBJ2-3, with D perhaps matching TRBD1 (5 bases). The length of the CDR3 is 13 residues. Trimming pared 2 bases from V and 6 bases from J, leaving 9 bases between. The germline CDR1 and CDR2 sequences are MNHEY and SVGAGI. The CDR3 protein is CASSYQGYDTQYF. DNA of the CDR3: TGTGCCAGCAGTTACCAGGGTTACGATACGCAGTATTTT.

V usage is TRBV19 and J usage is TRBJ2-7; D possibly corresponds to TRBD2 (5 bases). The V end lost 4 bases, the J end lost 6 bases, and 13 bases lay between the germline ends. This CDR3 region has 13 residues. Germline V gives CDR1 LNHDA, CDR2 SQIVND (reference sequence). CDR3 DNA sequence: TGTGCCAGTAGTACCTACCCGACTACCGAGCAGTACTTC. Encoded protein: CASSTYPTTEQYF.

The table lists this clone with a few counts. The rearrangement links TRBV2 to TRBJ1-1; D uncertain. The germline gives CDR1 SNHLY, CDR2 FYNNEI. V lost 3 bases to trimming and J lost 7 bases, with 6 bases between them. The CDR3 runs to 11 residues. This CDR3 is CASSEGSEAFF. As DNA, the CDR3 is TGTGCCAGCAGTGAGGGCAGTGAAGCTTTCTTT. Drawing the rest from reference TRBV2 and TRBJ1-1, the complete variable domain is EPEVTQTPSHQVTQMGQEVILRCVPISNHLYFYWYRQILGQKVEFLVSFYNNEISEKSEIFDDQFSVERPDGSNFTLKIRSTKLEDSAMYFCASSEGSEAFFGQGTRLTVV.

The chain recombines TRBV2 with TRBJ2-3; the match to TRBD2 covers 7 bases. Germline CDR1 SNHLY, CDR2 FYNNEI. This CDR3 comprises 13 residues. V was clipped by 10 bases and J by 3 bases; unmatched bases: 7. DNA of the CDR3: TGTGCCACCCTAGCGGCCCTTACAGATACGCAGTATTTT. It translates to CATLAALTDTQYF.

A few counts support this clone. Mismatch with germline at one junction end may stem from a read error. The V call is TRBV6-1, the J call TRBJ1-2; D might be TRBD1 (5 bases). Germline V CDR1 and CDR2: MNHNS, SASEGT. The CDR3 contains 13 residues. Here the CDR3 DNA reads TGTGCCAGCAGTGATTCAGGGCCCTATCGCTACACCTTC. Its translation: CASSDSGPYRYTF.

This clone was found a few times. This same CDR3 is encoded by further DNA sequences in the sample. The rearrangement links TRBV5-1 to TRBJ1-6; 7 positions match TRBD1. The V segment lost 3 bases and the J segment 7 bases; nucleotides outside the gene matches: 7. The CDR3 runs to 15 residues. Per the germline V gene, CDR1 is SGHRS and CDR2 is YFSETQ. Written as DNA, the CDR3 is TGCGCCAGCAGCTCCAGACAGGGAAACAATTCACCCCTCCACTTT. As protein: CASSSRQGNNSPLHF.

Comments on this clone: One end of the junction varies from germline; a read error may be responsible. The chain combines TRBV6-1 with TRBJ1-2, with D possibly TRBD1 on 5 matching bases. CDR3 length equals 16 residues. Germline CDR1 reads MNHNS; CDR2 reads SASEGT. In nucleotides, the CDR3 is TGTGCCAGCAGTGAAGCGTGGCAGGGTGTTTACTACGGCTACACCTTC. It is translated as CASSEAWQGVYYGYTF.

In DNA, the CDR3 is TGTGCCAGCTCACCGGAAGACAGGGTAGGCTATGGCTACACCTTC. Translation: CASSPEDRVGYGYTF. V and J are TRBV18 and TRBJ1-2; 7 bases line up with TRBD1. The CDR3 consists of 15 residues. After removal of 3 bases from V and 4 bases from J, the junction contained 8 bases not matched to a gene. Germline V lookup: CDR1 KGHSH, CDR2 LQKENI.

The chain employs TRBV5-4 and TRBJ2-1, with TRBD2 matching over 14 bases. Germline values: CDR1 SGHNT, CDR2 YYREEE (reference sequence). J was trimmed by 2 bases and V by 3 bases; bases with no gene match: 1. The CDR3 loop spans 16 amino acids. Written as DNA, the CDR3 is TGTGCCAGCAGCTCGGGACTAGCGGGGGCCTACAATGAGCAGTTCTTC. This codes for CASSSGLAGAYNEQFF. Supplemented by reference TRBV5-4 and TRBJ2-1, the full variable domain reads ETGVTQSPTHLIKTRGQQVTLRCSSQSGHNTVSWYQQALGQGPQFIFQYYREEENGRGNFPPRFSGLQFPNYSSELNVNALELDDSALYLCASSSGLAGAYNEQFFGPGTRLTVL.

This clone showed up just a few times. The chain couples TRBV5-1 to TRBJ2-7, with 7 bases matching TRBD1. The junction had 4 bases not matched to a gene; V was cut back by 0 bases and J by 4 bases. Germline assignment: CDR1 SGHRS and CDR2 YFSETQ. The CDR3 runs to 14 residues. The CDR3 loop reads CASSLEGAEYEQYF. CDR3 in DNA: TGCGCCAGCAGCTTGGAGGGGGCGGAGTACGAGCAGTACTTC.

This clone was seen just once. At one end, the junction sequence differs from germline, possibly due to a read error. V usage is TRBV7-9 and J usage is TRBJ1-4; perhaps TRBD1 as D (5 bases). This CDR3 is 14 amino acids long. Germline V CDR1 and CDR2: SEHNR, FQNEAQ (reference sequence). The CDR3 DNA reads TGTTCCAGCAGCTGGGAGGGACCTAATGAAAAACTGTTTTTT. It translates to CSSSWEGPNEKLFF. The complete variable domain, with remaining parts taken from reference TRBV7-9 and TRBJ1-4, reads DTGVSQNPRHKITKRGQNVTFRCDPISEHNRLYWYRQTLGQGPEFLTYFQNEAQLEKSRLLSDRFSAERPKGSFSTLEIQRTEQGDSAMYLCSSSWEGPNEKLFFGSGTQLSVL.

This CDR3 reads CASSPDFSYEQYF. DNA of the CDR3: TGTGCCAGTAGTCCGGACTTCTCCTACGAGCAGTACTTC. The V call is TRBV19, the J call TRBJ2-7, with D tentatively TRBD2 (5 bases). Germline CDR1 and CDR2: LNHDA and SQIVND (reference sequence). The CDR3 spans 13 residues. Trimming pared 5 bases from V and 0 bases from J, leaving 8 bases between.

The chain carries TRBV6-6 and TRBJ2-7; D is perhaps TRBD1 (6 bases). Germline V gives CDR1 MNHNY, CDR2 SVGAGI (reference sequence). With 6 bases removed from V and 0 bases from J, the gap between germline ends came to 12 bases. The CDR3 loop spans 14 amino acids. The CDR3 reads CASRQGVVSYEQYF. In DNA form, the CDR3 reads TGTGCCAGCAGACAGGGAGTTGTCTCCTACGAGCAGTACTTC.

The chain couples TRBV9 to TRBJ1-2; D not resolved. V was trimmed by 0 bases and J by 8 bases, leaving 14 bases between them. The CDR3 contains 14 residues. CDR1 and CDR2 from the germline V gene are SGDLS and YYNGEE. The CDR3 reads CASSVDGDGFGYTF. CDR3 nucleotide sequence: TGTGCCAGCAGCGTAGACGGGGATGGGTTCGGCTACACCTTC.

The chain has TRBV6-5 and TRBJ2-7; D is uncertain. CDR1 is MNHEY and CDR2 is SVGAGI in the germline V gene. The CDR3 spans 16 residues. Trimming removed 0 bases from V and 0 bases from J, with 12 bases in between. The CDR3 spells CASSYSLPYSSYEQYF. The CDR3 DNA sequence: TGTGCCAGCAGTTACTCTCTCCCGTACTCCTCCTACGAGCAGTACTTC.

The chain combines TRBV13 with TRBJ1-2; D not resolved. Germline values: CDR1 PRHDT, CDR2 FYEKMQ (reference sequence). This CDR3 region has 12 residues. The V and J ends lost 3 bases and 3 bases respectively, with 5 bases between them. Here the CDR3 reads CASSFIDYGYTF. The CDR3 DNA reads TGTGCCAGCAGCTTTATAGACTATGGCTACACCTTC.

V gene TRBV9 combines with J gene TRBJ2-7; 14 positions agree with TRBD2. J was trimmed by 5 bases and V by 4 bases; bases with no gene match: 8. CDR3 length equals 16 residues. Germline CDR1 reads SGDLS; CDR2 reads YYNGEE. The CDR3 is CASSPRLAGGPHEQYF. The CDR3 coding sequence is TGTGCCAGCAGCCCAAGACTAGCGGGGGGGCCACACGAGCAGTACTTC.

The V and J genes are TRBV27 and TRBJ2-5, with D unclear. The J call may be in error: the DNA end matches TRBJ2-7 better. This CDR3 has 16 residues. The V gene's germline CDR1 is MNHEY and CDR2 SMNVEV (reference sequence). The CDR3 region is CASSPLQGEVSYEQYF. CDR3 coding DNA: TGTGCCAGCAGTCCCCTCCAAGGTGAGGTCTCCTACGAGCAGTACTTC.

This sequence joins TRBV9 and TRBJ1-6, with D possibly being TRBD1 (6 bases). CDR1 is SGDLS, CDR2 YYNGEE, per germline. The CDR3 consists of 15 residues. V gave up 6 bases and J gave up 2 bases, with 12 bases separating them. The CDR3, as DNA: TGTGCCAGCACCCCCGGACAGACCTATAATTCACCCCTCCACTTT. Translation gives CASTPGQTYNSPLHF.

This chain joins TRBV5-3 and TRBJ2-7; 15 bases line up with TRBD2. TRBV5-3 carries the ORF label, with uncertain function. CDR3 length equals 17 residues. The ends lost 3 bases at V and 2 bases at J; junction bases unmatched: 6. In nucleotides, the CDR3 is TGTGCCAGAAGCTCCGGGACTAGCGGGGGGAACGCCTACGAGCAGTACTTC. As protein: CARSSGTSGGNAYEQYF.

The V and J genes are TRBV2 and TRBJ1-3; no definite D call. CDR3 length: 12 residues. In germline, CDR1 is SNHLY, CDR2 FYNNEI. V lost 6 bases to trimming and J lost 5 bases, with 8 bases between them. CDR3: CASRGTRNTIYF. DNA for the CDR3: TGTGCCAGCAGGGGCACCAGAAACACCATATATTTT.

The chain combines TRBV4-2 with TRBJ1-6, with 12 bases that match TRBD1. Trimming at V came to 0 bases and at J to 9 bases, leaving 0 bases not matched to a gene. Germline V gene lookup returns CDR1 LGHNA and CDR2 YNFKEQ. The CDR3 sequence is 15 residues long. CDR3 sequence: CASSQEGQGASPLHF. The CDR3 DNA sequence: TGTGCCAGCAGCCAAGAGGGACAGGGGGCTTCACCCCTCCACTTT.

The rearrangement uses TRBV11-2 and TRBJ1-1; D remains ambiguous. This CDR3 contains 14 residues. Germline V gives CDR1 SGHAT, CDR2 FQNNGV. The V end was cut by 3 bases, the J end by 6 bases, with 14 bases between. The CDR3 nucleotides are TGTGCCAGCAGCTTTCAAAGCGGGGTCGCTGAAGCTTTCTTT. Residues: CASSFQSGVAEAFF.